This TCR beta chain was documented in a study of regulatory T cells in long-lasting Graves disease. Study information: Duration of antithyroid drug therapy among newly diagnosed Graves' patients was under 3 months.

Time point defined: newly diagnosed GD, antithyroid drugs for less than 3 months. The TCR library used RNA extracted from PBMCs. Diagnosis followed American Thyroid Association guidelines for Graves' disease. The CDR3 totals 14 residues. The V gene lost 0 bases and the J gene lost 8 bases, with 11 bases spanning the gap. Germline assignment: CDR1 LNHNV and CDR2 YYDKDF (reference sequence). Building of the TCR beta libraries involved iRepertoire HTBI primers and Arm-PCR of CDR3 regions. In the original workflow: The identification of approximately 62 TRBV and 11 to 15 TRBJ segments was made across samples. One entry per CDR3 protein results from TCRdb running MiXCR on the multiplex PCR reads. It is TCRdb's table, rather than the study itself, that gives the V and J calls and clone size. Found here are roughly 510,000 distinct CDR3 sequences, 15% to 20% of them singletons; the top ten hold more than 10%.

In addition, the sample was reused for a study of T cells in Graves' hyperthyroidism and ophthalmopathy. According to that study: Stable hyperthyroidism and ophthalmopathy were separated using 13 V-J signatures.

The source material was peripheral blood mononuclear cells (PBMCs), sampled at new diagnosis, from a patient treated with antithyroid drugs. The receptor was derived from a man younger than 30 with Graves disease. The chain employs TRBV15 and TRBJ2-1; perhaps TRBD1 as D (5 bases). For the CDR3, the DNA is TGTGCCACCAGCAGAGAGGGGCCCCCGGATGAGCAGTTCTTC. Translation: CATSREGPPDEQFF.